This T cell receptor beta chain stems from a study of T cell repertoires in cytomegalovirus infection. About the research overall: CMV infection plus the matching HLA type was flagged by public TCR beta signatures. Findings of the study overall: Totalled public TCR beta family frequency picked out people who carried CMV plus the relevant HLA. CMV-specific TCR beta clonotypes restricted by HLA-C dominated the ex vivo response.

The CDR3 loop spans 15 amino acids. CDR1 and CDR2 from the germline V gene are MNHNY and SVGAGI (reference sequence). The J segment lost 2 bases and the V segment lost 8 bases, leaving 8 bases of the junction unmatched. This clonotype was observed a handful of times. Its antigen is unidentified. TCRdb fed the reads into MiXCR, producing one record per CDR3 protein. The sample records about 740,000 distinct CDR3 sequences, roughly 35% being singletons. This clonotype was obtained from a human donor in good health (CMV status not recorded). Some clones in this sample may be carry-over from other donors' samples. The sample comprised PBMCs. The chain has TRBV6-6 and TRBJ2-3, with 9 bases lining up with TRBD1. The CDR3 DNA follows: TGTGCCAGCGGAGGGGACAGGGCATTCACAGATACGCAGTATTTT. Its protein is CASGGDRAFTDTQYF.